Following are 28 T cell receptor beta chains from one sample sequenced in a study of OX40 agonist ivuxolimab in advanced cancers. TCRdb keeps only in-frame clones here, not all; method: immunoSEQ multiplex PCR. The data hold about 150,000 clones, with approximately 94% observed a single time. The input for sequencing was CD4+ or CD8+ T cells sorted from blood, taken in a trial of the OX40 agonist ivuxolimab. The source is an adult with an advanced solid tumor such as melanoma, head and neck, liver or kidney cancer.

V and J are TRBV15 and TRBJ1-5; 7 nucleotides agree with TRBD1. Germline CDR1 LNHNV, CDR2 YYDKDF (reference sequence). The trim removed 0 bases at V and 7 bases at J, leaving 6 bases unmatched. The CDR3 is 15 residues long. Written as DNA, the CDR3 is TGTGCCACCAGCAGAGATCGCGCAGGGGGACAGCCCCAGCATTTT. This sequence encodes CATSRDRAGGQPQHF.

The chain links TRBV10-3 to TRBJ1-1; D is unresolved. Germline values: CDR1 ENHRY, CDR2 SYGVKD. V gave up 6 bases and J gave up 0 bases, with 8 bases separating them. This CDR3 has 13 residues. The CDR3 DNA reads as TGTGCCATCAGCGGGAGCGTGAACACTGAAGCTTTCTTT. As protein: CAISGSVNTEAFF.

The chain joins TRBV6-5 to TRBJ1-5, with a weak D call TRBD1 (6 bases). V was pared by 0 bases and J by 6 bases, with 15 bases between. The CDR3 is 16 amino acids. Germline V CDR1 and CDR2: MNHEY, SVGAGI. CDR3 region: CASSYSLKPGAQPQHF. CDR3 coding DNA: TGTGCCAGCAGTTACTCCCTCAAACCAGGGGCTCAGCCCCAGCATTTT.

The rearrangement uses TRBV7-8 and TRBJ2-1; D not certain. There are 14 residues in the CDR3. The V end was cut by 2 bases, the J end by 3 bases, with 8 bases between. CDR1 and CDR2 (germline): SGHVS, FQNEAQ. The CDR3 protein is CASSLIGGYNEQFF. The CDR3, as DNA: TGTGCCAGCAGCTTAATTGGCGGCTACAATGAGCAGTTCTTC.

This chain connects TRBV27 to TRBJ2-7, with 7 bases fitting TRBD1. With 4 bases clipped from V and 3 bases from J, the junction kept 6 bases outside the gene matches. This CDR3 is 14 amino acids long. In germline, CDR1 is MNHEY, CDR2 SMNVEV (reference sequence). This CDR3 is CASSYKGQRYEQYF. In DNA, the CDR3 is TGTGCCAGCAGTTATAAGGGACAGCGCTACGAGCAGTACTTC.

J is TRBJ1-1 and V is TRBV2, with TRBD1 matching over 8 bases. The CDR3 covers 14 residues. Per germline, CDR1 SNHLY and CDR2 FYNNEI. J was trimmed by 4 bases and V by 6 bases; bases with no gene match: 7. This chain's CDR3 is CASSMDRVSTEAFF. CDR3 sequence (DNA): TGTGCCAGCAGCATGGACAGGGTTAGCACTGAAGCTTTCTTT.

The DNA for the CDR3 is TGTGCCAGTAGTATAGAGATTATAGGCGTGAACACTGAAGCTTTCTTT. It specifies CASSIEIIGVNTEAFF. J is TRBJ1-1 and V is TRBV19; D call uncertain. Per germline, CDR1 LNHDA and CDR2 SQIVND (reference sequence). This CDR3 is built from 16 residues. Trimming shortened V by 0 bases and J by 0 bases, and 11 bases separated the two germline ends.

The chain carries TRBV5-1 and TRBJ2-2; D may be TRBD1 (5 bases). V lost 1 base and J 3 bases, leaving 10 bases between the germline ends. The germline CDR1 and CDR2 sequences are SGHRS and YFSETQ. This CDR3 region has 15 residues. The CDR3 DNA sequence: TGCGCCAGCAGCTTGAGCCCGACAGACACCGGGGAGCTGTTTTTT. Its translation: CASSLSPTDTGELFF.

The V and J genes are TRBV4-1 and TRBJ1-2, with a weak D call TRBD1 (6 bases). V was shortened by 1 base and J by 4 bases, with 10 bases between the two germline ends. The CDR3 covers 14 residues. From germline, CDR1 is MGHRA and CDR2 YSYEKL. CDR3 DNA sequence: TGCGCCAGCAGCCAAGTGGGGGCGGGCTATGGCTACACCTTC. As protein: CASSQVGAGYGYTF.

The V gene is TRBV28, the J gene TRBJ2-7; no reliable D call. V lost 5 bases and J 9 bases, leaving 14 bases between the germline ends. CDR1 is MDHEN and CDR2 is SYDVKM in the germline V gene. The CDR3 sequence is 12 residues long. In DNA form, the CDR3 reads TGTGCCAGCAGTATCCAACCTCGGAGGCAGTACTTC. Protein: CASSIQPRRQYF.

The chain joins TRBV4-1 to TRBJ2-3; D is unclear. Germline V gene data show CDR1 as MGHRA and CDR2 as YSYEKL. The CDR3 contains 17 residues. V dropped 1 base and J dropped 2 bases, with 16 bases sitting between them. The chain's CDR3 is CASSQVGATASTDTQYF. Here the CDR3 DNA reads TGCGCCAGCAGCCAAGTTGGCGCCACCGCTTCCACAGATACGCAGTATTTT.

The chain recombines TRBV6-6 with TRBJ2-7; perhaps TRBD2 as D (6 bases). The CDR3 sequence is 14 residues long. Trimming cost V 5 bases and J 3 bases, with 14 bases left between them. Germline-derived CDR1 and CDR2 are MNHNY and SVGAGI (reference sequence). The chain's CDR3 is CASSKEGLSYEQYF. The CDR3 DNA reads TGTGCCAGCAGTAAAGAGGGACTGAGCTACGAGCAGTACTTC.

The chain couples TRBV28 to TRBJ2-4, with 12 bases that match TRBD1. The CDR3 is made up of 15 amino acids. V shed 6 bases and J 7 bases; nucleotides not matched to a gene: 7. Looked up from germline, CDR1 is MDHEN and CDR2 is SYDVKM. CDR3 bases: TGTGCCAGCAGGGGACAGGGGGCCTTAAAGAACATTCAGTACTTC. Protein product: CASRGQGALKNIQYF.

The V and J genes are TRBV2 and TRBJ2-2; D gene ambiguous. The ends were cut back, 0 bases at V and 12 bases at J, with 5 bases in the middle. CDR1 is SNHLY and CDR2 is FYNNEI in the germline V gene. The CDR3 has 11 amino acids. Here the CDR3 reads CASSEARKLFF. CDR3 DNA sequence: TGTGCCAGCAGTGAAGCGCGGAAGCTGTTTTTT.

CDR3: CASSEVGKLSSGNTIYF. CDR3 bases: TGTGCCAGCAGTGAAGTTGGAAAGCTCAGCTCTGGAAACACCATATATTTT. This chain uses TRBV6-1 with TRBJ1-3; no reliable D call. Germline CDR1 is MNHNS and CDR2 is SASEGT. With 1 base removed from V and 0 bases from J, the gap between germline ends came to 13 bases. This CDR3 comprises 17 residues.

This clone has only one observation. J is TRBJ1-2 and V is TRBV20-1, with TRBD1 matching 7 bases. The CDR3 loop spans 11 amino acids. Germline loops: CDR1 DFQATT, CDR2 SNEGSKA (reference sequence). For the CDR3, the DNA is TGCAGAGGGGGGCAGGGGGATGGCTACACCTTC. This encodes CRGGQGDGYTF.

The gene calls are TRBV9 and TRBJ2-7; D gene uncertain. The V and J ends lost 0 bases and 1 base respectively, with 8 bases between them. Germline V gene sequence: CDR1 SGDLS, CDR2 YYNGEE. This CDR3 region has 14 residues. The CDR3 loop is CASSVDHSSYEQYF. CDR3 bases: TGTGCCAGCAGCGTAGACCACTCGTCCTACGAGCAGTACTTC.

The chain is built from TRBV7-2 and TRBJ1-1; D remains unclear. Looked up from germline, CDR1 is SGHTA and CDR2 is FQGNSA. V was shortened by 5 bases and J by 1 base, with 11 bases between the two germline ends. CDR3 length: 14 residues. CDR3 coding DNA: TGTGCCAGCAGCCCTACTTGGACGAACACTGAAGCTTTCTTT. Amino acid sequence: CASSPTWTNTEAFF.

V usage is TRBV29-1 and J usage is TRBJ2-1; 7 positions match TRBD1. CDR3 length: 14 amino acids. The V gene's germline CDR1 is SQVTM and CDR2 ANQGSEA. Germline trimming cut 6 bases from V and 2 bases from J; bases unmatched to any gene: 7. CDR3 amino acids: CSVQGVLTYNEQFF. Written as DNA, the CDR3 is TGCAGCGTCCAGGGGGTCCTGACCTACAATGAGCAGTTCTTC.

In DNA, the CDR3 is TGTGCCAGTAGTATAGACAGGGGCACCCTAGGGAGCAATCAGCCCCAGCATTTT. Amino acid sequence: CASSIDRGTLGSNQPQHF. The chain recombines TRBV19 with TRBJ1-5; TRBD1 is a possible D gene (6 bases). This CDR3 has 18 residues. Germline assignment: CDR1 LNHDA and CDR2 SQIVND (reference sequence). V lost 0 bases and J 1 base, leaving 16 bases between the germline ends.

The chain joins TRBV30 to TRBJ1-1, with 10 bases aligning to TRBD1. The germline gives CDR1 GTSNPN, CDR2 SVGIG (reference sequence). The CDR3 consists of 13 residues. The trim removed 2 bases at V and 9 bases at J, leaving 6 bases unmatched. CDR3 nucleotide sequence: TGTGCCTGGAGTCGCGGGGACAGGGGTCAAGCTTTCTTT. As protein: CAWSRGDRGQAFF.

The chain has TRBV19 and TRBJ1-5; 11 bases align to TRBD1. J gave up 0 bases and V 5 bases, and 9 bases lay outside the gene matches. This CDR3 has 18 amino acids. The germline V gene encodes CDR1 LNHDA and CDR2 SQIVND (reference sequence). CDR3 DNA sequence: TGTGCCAGTAGTCCCCGGACAGGGGGCTGGAATAGCAATCAGCCCCAGCATTTT. It translates to CASSPRTGGWNSNQPQHF.

The rearrangement uses TRBV28 and TRBJ1-2; the D gene is possibly TRBD1 (5 bases). CDR1 MDHEN and CDR2 SYDVKM come from the germline V gene. The CDR3 covers 12 residues. Trimming pared 4 bases from V and 5 bases from J, leaving 8 bases between. This CDR3 reads CASSYQGYGYTF. The CDR3 DNA sequence: TGTGCCAGCAGTTACCAGGGATATGGCTACACCTTC.

This clone was seen once. This chain joins TRBV27 and TRBJ2-2; D call uncertain. This CDR3 contains 14 residues. Germline loops: CDR1 MNHEY, CDR2 SMNVEV (reference sequence). The V gene lost 4 bases and the J gene lost 0 bases, with 6 bases spanning the gap. CDR3 in DNA: TGTGCCAGCAGTTCCCAGTCGAACACCGGGGAGCTGTTTTTT. Translation gives CASSSQSNTGELFF.

The CDR3 reads CASSQVWDRGQTQYF. In DNA, the CDR3 is TGCGCCAGCAGCCAAGTGTGGGACAGGGGGCAGACCCAGTACTTC. The chain couples TRBV4-3 to TRBJ2-5, with 12 bases matching TRBD1. The CDR3 is made up of 15 amino acids. V lost 1 base and J lost 6; bases outside the gene matches: 3. Germline CDR1 LGHNA, CDR2 YSLEER.

V usage is TRBV6-5 and J usage is TRBJ1-1, with D possibly matching TRBD1 (6 bases). From germline, CDR1 is MNHEY and CDR2 SVGAGI. V was pared by 4 bases and J by 6 bases, with 18 bases between. This CDR3 is 15 amino acids long. Here the CDR3 reads CASSSSTGFKPEAFF. CDR3 DNA sequence: TGTGCCAGCAGTTCCTCAACAGGGTTCAAACCTGAAGCTTTCTTT.

On this clone itself: The same CDR3 is also encoded by other DNA sequences in this sample. The chain couples TRBV20-1 to TRBJ2-7; D may be TRBD1 or TRBD2 (5 bases each). This CDR3 is 11 amino acids long. V was shortened by 6 bases and J by 2 bases, with 8 bases between the two germline ends. CDR1 is DFQATT and CDR2 is SNEGSKA in the germline V gene (reference sequence). CDR3 DNA sequence: TGCAGTGCGAGGGGCACCTACGAGCAGTACTTC. Protein: CSARGTYEQYF.

CDR3: CASSLVGDLGLTDTQYF. The DNA of the CDR3 is TGTGCCAGCAGCCTAGTCGGAGACCTCGGGTTGACAGATACGCAGTATTTT. V gene TRBV9 combines with J gene TRBJ2-3; D unclear. CDR3 length: 17 amino acids. The V gene lost 4 bases and the J gene lost 3 bases, with 21 bases spanning the gap. Germline V gives CDR1 SGDLS, CDR2 YYNGEE.